This section outlines one T cell receptor (beta chain) sequence together with its context. This clone has a handful of counts. There is no known antigen for this receptor. No clone much larger than this one lies a single base away; base qualities are absent. The data are from a study of beta chain features in type 1 diabetes (dated by TCRdb to the late 2010s). Background for the entire study: Mean age, gender distribution, total cell number and subset yield were not different between patients and healthy donors. Across all samples, 107,917,701 sorted cells were examined, and cell number per subset correlated strongly with RNA yield. The study compared TCRB repertoires of sorted circulating CD4+ T cell subsets between recently diagnosed type 1 diabetes patients and matched healthy donors. Regulatory and stem cell-like memory subsets were isolated from only 8 patients and about eight healthy donors, whereas naive and central memory subsets came from all 30 or so donors. The study at large found these results: HLA sub-analyses involved small numbers of individuals, so any influence of HLA type on TCRB rearrangement remained unresolved. Because cDNA was sequenced instead of genomic DNA, highly expressing activated cells could be over-represented, though the groups showed no difference in activation or CD3 levels. Naive, central memory and regulatory TCRB repertoires appeared to be more alike among patients than among healthy donors. Shorter templates might be favored by PCR, yet because patient and control samples were amplified and corrected together, any such skew would affect both groups equally. Type 1 diabetes patients showed a moderate but significant shortening of TCRB CDR3 length in all four CD4+ subsets. Patients with type 1 diabetes made fewer insertions and deleted more nucleotides at VDJ recombination sites, implying thymic rearrangement abnormalities.

At the junction V is shortened by 6 bases and J by 2 bases; bases outside the gene matches: 5. The CDR3 holds 14 amino acids from the cysteine to the phenylalanine. Just the 42-base CDR3 DNA is kept, in frame starting at base 1. CDR1 and CDR2 are drawn from the germline V gene (reference sequence): SEHNR, FQNEAQ. Each donor gave one peripheral blood draw, about 110 mL on average, collected into heparinised tubes. Using a panel that included CD45RO, CCR7, CD25, CD127, CD95 and CD27, naive, central memory, regulatory and stem cell-like memory CD4+ T cells were sorted on a BD FACSAria II. Purity was above 95% for every sorted population. Right away, PBMCs were isolated by Lymphoprep density gradient centrifugation and were stained directly, with no culture step. To minimize batch effects, samples were stained and sorted in pairs, one healthy donor with one patient per experiment. The High Capacity cDNA Reverse Transcription Kit was used to reverse transcribe all of the isolated RNA, meaning that expressed TCRB transcripts were what got sequenced. Naive, central memory and regulatory T cell samples underwent deep immunoSEQ sequencing, averaging about 3.57 million total reads per sample. Sorted cells were lysed in RLT buffer and RNA was extracted with DNase-treated RNeasy Micro or Mini kits, depending on cell number. To prevent cross-contamination, each cell subset was processed individually, whereas patient and healthy donor samples were processed jointly. The immunoSEQ multiplex PCR was used to amplify TCRB sequences from cDNA, generating 87-bp fragments that spanned the CDR3 region. Amplicons were sequenced on the Illumina HiSeq platform. Per the original workflow: Synthetic template baselines were used to correct PCR bias computationally, reads within Hamming distance 2 were collapsed together, and singletons that could not be merged were discarded. Reads were aligned to IMGT to assign V, D and J genes, CDR3 length, and insertions or deletions at six rearrangement sites. Clonotype counts were normalized to sorted cell number within each subset before computing true diversity and Gini coefficients with the tcR R package. The overlap coefficient, calculated on TCRB nucleotide sequences, was used to quantify repertoire sharing. Out-of-frame TCRB sequences from naive cells were analyzed as a proxy for the pre-selection repertoire. TCRdb's version of the immuneACCESS table is confined to in-frame rearrangements and falls short of the full clone set. An unresolved V gene accounts for under half of the shortfall where checked; the remainder is of unknown origin. V and J calls and clone size are those listed in that table; D and trimming were worked out from the DNA. Across this sample there are approximately 240,000 clones, with roughly 17% seen only once. The top ten clonotypes cover 0.085% of the sample.

The sample taken for sequencing was naive CD4+ T cells from blood. The cell subset or site label, read with the paper, signifies: true naive CD4+ T cells. The source of this sequence is a man aged 25-40 years with type 1 diabetes. The sequence joins TRBV7-9 to TRBJ2-7; 9 central bases correspond to TRBD2. The CDR3 protein is CASSASGITYEQYF. The sequenced DNA is TGTGCCAGCAGTGCTAGCGGGATAACCTACGAGCAGTACTTC. The CDR3 plus the reference TRBV7-9 and TRBJ2-7 genes for the other parts give the full variable domain: DTGVSQNPRHKITKRGQNVTFRCDPISEHNRLYWYRQTLGQGPEFLTYFQNEAQLEKSRLLSDRFSAERPKGSFSTLEIQRTEQGDSAMYLCASSASGITYEQYFGPGTRLTVT.